Included here is one T cell receptor (beta chain) sequence, with context. What it binds is unknown. These data originate in a study of cytomegalovirus exposure and HLA in healthy donors. Study-wide context: From about 180 million T cells, an earlier analysis saw 120 million or so unique TCR beta sequences. Falling in the Caucasian-associated ancestry cluster were 80% to 90% of under 500 genotyped donors. Study observations and caveats: Available immune exposure information covered CMV serostatus only. Both high specificity and high sensitivity reportedly marked the classifier's diagnosis of cytomegalovirus status.

The PCR used 60 Vbeta and 13 Jbeta primers. Here immunoSEQ multiplex PCR was the method, and the copy in TCRdb shows in-frame clones only, minus some. The repertoire holds over 80,000 clones, with over 60% as singletons. Germline lookup yields CDR1 MNHEY and CDR2 SVGAGI. V gave up 4 bases and J gave up 7 bases, with 8 bases separating them. This CDR3 contains 12 residues. The chain joins TRBV6-5 to TRBJ2-1, with unresolved D. Sequenced material: PBMCs. This sequence was found in a man between 60 and 70 years old in good health and CMV-seropositive. CDR3: CASSSPPNEQFF. In DNA form, the CDR3 reads TGTGCCAGCAGTTCCCCCCCAAATGAGCAGTTCTTC.